This T cell receptor beta chain was identified in a study of a mutant IDH1 vaccine in newly diagnosed glioma. This clone was counted a single time. This CDR3 has 13 amino acids. V was shortened by 2 bases and J by 2 bases, with 7 bases between the two germline ends. Per germline, CDR1 MGHRA and CDR2 YSYEKL. As to time point: baseline, week 1 (first vaccination visit). Treatment meaning: pre-vaccination baseline after standard-of-care therapy. Assay used: immunoSEQ multiplex PCR; TCRdb lists only in-frame clones, some missing. Altogether about 36,000 clones are present, more than 90% being singletons, with the ten largest covering 18%.

This clonotype was obtained from a man in his late teens or twenties with glioma. The starting material was PBMCs, obtained from a glioma patient treated with radiotherapy, temozolomide or both. The V and J genes are TRBV4-1 and TRBJ2-7; D ambiguous. CDR3: CASSQIFAYEQYF. Written as DNA, the CDR3 is TGCGCCAGCAGCCAAATTTTTGCCTACGAGCAGTACTTC.